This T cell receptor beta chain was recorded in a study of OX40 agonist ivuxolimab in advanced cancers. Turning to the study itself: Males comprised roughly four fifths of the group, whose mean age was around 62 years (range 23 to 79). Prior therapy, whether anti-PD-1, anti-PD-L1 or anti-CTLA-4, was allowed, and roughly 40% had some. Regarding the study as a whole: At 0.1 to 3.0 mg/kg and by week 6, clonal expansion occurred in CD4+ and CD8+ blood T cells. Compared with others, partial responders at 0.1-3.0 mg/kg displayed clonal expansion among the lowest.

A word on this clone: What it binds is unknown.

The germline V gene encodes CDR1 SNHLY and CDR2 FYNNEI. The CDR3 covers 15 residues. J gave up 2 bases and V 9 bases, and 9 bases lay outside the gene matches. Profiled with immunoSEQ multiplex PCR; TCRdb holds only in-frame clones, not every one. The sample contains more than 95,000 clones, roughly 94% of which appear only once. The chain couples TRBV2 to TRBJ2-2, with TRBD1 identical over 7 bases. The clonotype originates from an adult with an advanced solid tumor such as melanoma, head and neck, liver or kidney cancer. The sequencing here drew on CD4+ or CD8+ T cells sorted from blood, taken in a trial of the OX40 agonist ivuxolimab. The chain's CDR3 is CARSTGTANTGELFF. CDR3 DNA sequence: TGTGCCAGGTCAACCGGGACAGCCAACACCGGGGAGCTGTTTTTT.